This T cell receptor (beta chain) was sequenced in a study of molecular identifiers for immune sequencing clone quantification. TCRdb passed the PCR reads through MiXCR, listing each CDR3 protein once. The repertoire includes nearly 650,000 distinct CDR3 sequences, less than 30% of them detected once, and about 0.81% sits in the top ten. This clonotype has at least ten counts. Sequencing input: naive CD8+ T cells from blood, with Jurkat cell RNA spiked in. Subset: FACS-sorted CD8+CD4-CCR7+CD45RA+ naive T cells. The clonotype was recovered from a human donor in good health. Some libraries in this study had Jurkat cell RNA spiked in.

CDR3: CASSLAVGRQHPQYF. The CDR3 DNA reads TGTGCCAGCAGCTTAGCCGTGGGCAGGCAACACCCTCAGTACTTC. This rearrangement joins TRBV7-9 to TRBJ2-4; no definite D call. This CDR3 is 15 amino acids long. The germline V and J ends were trimmed by 0 bases and 12 bases, with 18 bases remaining between them. Germline V gene sequence: CDR1 SEHNR, CDR2 FQNEAQ (reference sequence).